This passage covers 17 T cell receptor beta chains from one sample sequenced in a study of cytomegalovirus exposure and HLA in healthy donors. PCR used 60 Vbeta primers and 13 Jbeta primers. Assay: immunoSEQ multiplex PCR; the TCRdb copy retains only in-frame clones and omits some. The repertoire consists of about 120,000 clones, with over 65% occurring once and the leading ten covering around 3%. Sequenced input: PBMCs. The origin of the receptors is a woman aged 25-40 years in good health and CMV-seropositive.

The J gene is TRBJ1-6, the V gene TRBV4-3, with D tentatively TRBD1 (6 bases). The CDR3 extends over 14 amino acids. CDR1 LGHNA and CDR2 YSLEER come from the germline V gene. V was trimmed by 0 bases and J by 11 bases, leaving 11 bases between them. CDR3 sequence (DNA): TGCGCCAGCAGCCAAGATCTGGGGGCGACACCCCTCCACTTT. It translates to CASSQDLGATPLHF.

CDR3 DNA: TGTGCCAGCAGCTTACTTTCCAGGGGGAGAGAGGGCTATGGCTACACCTTC. Amino acids: CASSLLSRGREGYGYTF. The genes are TRBV13 and TRBJ1-2, with 7 bases that match TRBD1. Germline V gene data show CDR1 as PRHDT and CDR2 as FYEKMQ (reference sequence). There are 17 residues in the CDR3. The V and J ends lost 2 bases and 4 bases, in that order; junction bases with no gene match: 13.

The chain recombines TRBV5-5 with TRBJ1-1; D gene uncertain. Trimming cost V 1 base and J 2 bases, with 9 bases left between them. The CDR3 covers 14 residues. The germline CDR1 and CDR2 sequences are SGHKS and YYEKEE (reference sequence). DNA of the CDR3: TGTGCCAGCAGCTTGAAGCCAGGAAACACTGAAGCTTTCTTT. Translating it yields CASSLKPGNTEAFF.

This clone was recorded once. The chain combines TRBV7-7 with TRBJ2-5; TRBD2 matches 11 bases. Germline trimming cut 1 base from V and 1 base from J; bases unmatched to any gene: 2. This CDR3 region has 16 residues. Germline CDR1 SSHAT, CDR2 FNYEAQ (reference sequence). In nucleotides, the CDR3 is TGTGCCAGCAGCTTAGGGCTAGCGGGGGGCCAAGAGACCCAGTACTTC. The encoded protein is CASSLGLAGGQETQYF.

The rearrangement joins TRBV11-2 to TRBJ1-4; a weak D match, TRBD1 (5 bases). There are 13 residues in the CDR3. CDR1 and CDR2 from the germline V gene are SGHAT and FQNNGV. The V end was cut by 2 bases, the J end by 7 bases, with 8 bases between. In nucleotides, the CDR3 is TGTGCCAGCAGCTTAAACGGGGGTGAAAAACTGTTTTTT. It translates to CASSLNGGEKLFF.

This clone was seen only a few times. The V and J genes are TRBV5-4 and TRBJ2-3; no definite D call. The CDR3 totals 13 residues. V was clipped by 2 bases and J by 5 bases, with 9 bases between them. From germline, CDR1 is SGHNT and CDR2 YYREEE (reference sequence). CDR3: CASSFYAGDTQYF. The CDR3 coding sequence is TGTGCCAGCAGCTTTTACGCAGGAGATACGCAGTATTTT.

Remarks on this clone: A read error may account for a junction end that differs from germline. The V call is TRBV4-3, the J call TRBJ1-6, with TRBD1 as a possible D gene (6 bases). From germline, CDR1 is LGHNA and CDR2 YSLEER. CDR3 size: 16 residues. The CDR3 nucleotides are TGCACCAGCAGCCAGGTGGACAGCTCCTATAATTCACCCCTCCACTTT. It yields the protein CTSSQVDSSYNSPLHF.

The rearrangement links TRBV19 to TRBJ2-2; 7 bases match TRBD1. The V gene's germline CDR1 is LNHDA and CDR2 SQIVND (reference sequence). CDR3 length: 15 residues. V dropped 5 bases and J dropped 5; count of bases not matched to a gene: 8. The CDR3: CASSYTGVRTGELFF. CDR3 DNA sequence: TGTGCCAGTAGTTATACAGGGGTGAGAACCGGGGAGCTGTTTTTT.

A single count supports this clone. The J gene is TRBJ2-1, the V gene TRBV7-9; perhaps TRBD2 as D (7 bases). The V gene lost 0 bases and the J gene lost 2 bases, with 11 bases spanning the gap. The CDR3 contains 16 residues. CDR1 and CDR2 from the germline V gene are SEHNR and FQNEAQ (reference sequence). The chain's CDR3 is CASSLAGGRTYNEQFF. The CDR3 bases are TGTGCCAGCAGCTTAGCGGGGGGGCGAACCTACAATGAGCAGTTCTTC. Supplemented by reference TRBV7-9 and TRBJ2-1, the full variable domain reads DTGVSQNPRHKITKRGQNVTFRCDPISEHNRLYWYRQTLGQGPEFLTYFQNEAQLEKSRLLSDRFSAERPKGSFSTLEIQRTEQGDSAMYLCASSLAGGRTYNEQFFGPGTRLTVL.

The chain uses TRBV6-1 and TRBJ2-2, with 9 bases fitting TRBD1. Germline assignment: CDR1 MNHNS and CDR2 SASEGT. The CDR3 runs to 17 residues. The V gene end was trimmed by 6 bases and the J gene end by 7 bases; junction bases not matched to a gene: 15. The CDR3 reads CASSEKGGTGYRGELFF. CDR3 nucleotide sequence: TGTGCCAGCAGCGAAAAGGGCGGGACAGGGTATCGCGGGGAGCTGTTTTTT.

The table lists this clone with a few counts. J is TRBJ2-2 and V is TRBV5-1; possible D gene TRBD1, 6 bases. Germline V lookup: CDR1 SGHRS, CDR2 YFSETQ. The CDR3 is made up of 15 amino acids. Trimming cost V 4 bases and J 7 bases, with 17 bases left between them. CDR3 coding DNA: TGCGCCAGCAGCCGAAGGACAGCGAGCGGCGGGGAGCTGTTTTTT. Translation: CASSRRTASGGELFF. The whole variable domain, filled in from reference TRBV5-1 and TRBJ2-2, reads KAGVTQTPRYLIKTRGQQVTLSCSPISGHRSVSWYQQTPGQGLQFLFEYFSETQRNKGNFPGRFSGRQFSNSRSEMNVSTLELGDSALYLCASSRRTASGGELFFGEGSRLTVL.

The chain carries TRBV27 and TRBJ2-7; 8 positions agree with TRBD2. This CDR3 is 13 amino acids long. With V trimmed by 7 bases and J by 3 bases, 5 bases remained unmatched. Germline V lookup: CDR1 MNHEY, CDR2 SMNVEV (reference sequence). The CDR3 here is CASKGLAYYEQYF. The CDR3 nucleotides read TGTGCCAGCAAAGGACTAGCTTACTACGAGCAGTACTTC.

Only one count was recorded for this clone. The CDR3 reads CASSHGTEDSPLHF. DNA of the CDR3: TGTGCCAGCAGCCACGGGACAGAGGATTCACCCCTCCACTTT. The chain recombines TRBV6-5 with TRBJ1-6; 7 nucleotides align to TRBD1. J lost 8 bases, V lost 6 bases, and 7 bases had no gene match. CDR3 length equals 14 residues. Germline CDR1 is MNHEY and CDR2 is SVGAGI.

The genes are TRBV6-5 and TRBJ1-1; D is uncertain. V gave up 0 bases and J gave up 11 bases, with 13 bases separating them. The CDR3 totals 13 residues. CDR1 is MNHEY, CDR2 SVGAGI, per germline. CDR3 bases: TGTGCCAGCAGTTACTCGATTGCGGAGTCTGCTTTCTTT. As protein: CASSYSIAESAFF.

The chain carries TRBV28 and TRBJ2-7; 9 bases agree with TRBD2. Germline V gives CDR1 MDHEN, CDR2 SYDVKM. Trimming took 8 bases from V and 4 from J; bases not matched to a gene: 3. CDR3 length: 12 residues. Here the CDR3 DNA reads TGTGCCAGCCTTAGCGGGGGTTACGAGCAGTACTTC. Amino acid sequence: CASLSGGYEQYF. Based on the CDR3 plus reference TRBV28 and TRBJ2-7, the full variable domain is DVKVTQSSRYLVKRTGEKVFLECVQDMDHENMFWYRQDPGLGLRLIYFSYDVKMKEKGDIPEGYSVSREKKERFSLILESASTNQTSMYLCASLSGGYEQYFGPGTRLTVT.

The CDR3 protein is CASIDRGGSYGYTF. Here the CDR3 DNA reads TGTGCCAGCATCGATAGGGGGGGATCCTATGGCTACACCTTC. The chain has TRBV5-6 and TRBJ1-2; TRBD1 is a possible D gene (6 bases). Trimming cost V 6 bases and J 4 bases, with 16 bases left between them. This CDR3 is built from 14 residues. The V gene's germline CDR1 is SGHDT and CDR2 YYEEEE.

This chain links TRBV19 with TRBJ1-5; 8 bases line up with TRBD1. V gave up 2 bases and J gave up 0 bases; unmatched junction bases: 9. The germline V gene has CDR1 LNHDA and CDR2 SQIVND (reference sequence). CDR3 length equals 18 residues. CDR3 DNA sequence: TGTGCCAGTAGTATAAACCCAGGGGGCGTTTATAGCAATCAGCCCCAGCATTTT. Protein: CASSINPGGVYSNQPQHF. Filled out from reference TRBV19 and TRBJ1-5, the complete variable domain reads DGGITQSPKYLFRKEGQNVTLSCEQNLNHDAMYWYRQDPGQGLRLIYYSQIVNDFQKGDIAEGYSVSREKKESFPLTVTSAQKNPTAFYLCASSINPGGVYSNQPQHFGDGTRLSIL.